This TCR beta chain was documented in a study of Graves' ophthalmopathy and Graves' hyperthyroidism. Study-wide results and limits: The blood repertoire also included most expanded thyroid clonotypes above 0.001 frequency.

This clonotype came up many times. Antigen unknown. Germline CDR1 is DFQATT and CDR2 is SNEGSKA (reference sequence). The CDR3 covers 18 residues. V shed 8 bases and J shed 5 bases, with 33 bases lying between them. Other autoimmune diseases, uncontrolled infections, pregnancy or lactation ruled patients out of participation. RNA transcripts served as template for amplifying TCR beta CDR3 sequences. HTBI primers were employed in first-round RT-PCR, then a second-round multiplex PCR followed. Using its own MiXCR run on the multiplex PCR reads, TCRdb lists one record per CDR3 protein. The sample carries around 1.1 million distinct CDR3 sequences, 36% recorded once.

Sequencing was performed on peripheral blood or thyroid tissue (not recorded which). The rearrangement links TRBV20-1 to TRBJ2-5; D ambiguous. The source of this sequence is an adult man with Graves' hyperthyroidism. The CDR3 is CSPYDPGKPANARETQYF. The CDR3 coding sequence is TGCAGTCCATATGATCCTGGGAAGCCAGCCAATGCGAGGGAGACCCAGTACTTC.